This TCR beta chain derives from a study of shared clonotypes between healthy human individuals. Whole-study findings and limits: Richness estimates generally favored naive over memory subsets. Naive CD4 clonotypes overlapped across a few donors at about 5%.

The repertoire was sequenced with immunoSEQ multiplex PCR; TCRdb's copy has only in-frame clones and lacks some. This sample has 2,500,000 or so clones; roughly 93% occur once, and the top ten carry approximately 0.37%. Donors comprised only Caucasian adults living in Nashville, Tennessee. A remark on this clone: Its antigen is currently unknown.

Sequencing was performed on naive CD4+ T cells from PBMCs. Noted subset: CD45RA+ positively selected. This TCR derives from a man younger than 30 in good health. Some clones in this sample may be carry-over from other donors' samples.

The CDR3 sequence: CARSDSGETQYF. The CDR3 coding sequence is TGTGCCAGGTCGGACAGCGGGGAGACCCAGTACTTC. The rearrangement links TRBV30 to TRBJ2-5; D assignment may be TRBD1 or TRBD2 (6 bases each). Looked up from germline, CDR1 is GTSNPN and CDR2 is SVGIG (reference sequence). V dropped 8 bases and J dropped 5 bases, with 15 bases sitting between them. There are 12 residues in the CDR3.